This T cell receptor (beta chain) was retrieved from a study of T cell clonality in common variable immunodeficiency. CVID meant reduced serum IgG, IgA and/or IgM plus specific antibody deficiency. All CVID subjects were on immunoglobulin replacement for at least one year. Whole-study results and caveats: Compared with healthy controls, CVID subjects showed increased TCRbeta clonality, mostly in about a third. Shared TCRbeta clones were fewer between CVID subjects than controls. Fewer deletions and N-nucleotide insertions were reportedly seen in common variable immunodeficiency TCR beta sequences.

The repertoire was sequenced with immunoSEQ multiplex PCR; TCRdb's copy has only in-frame clones and lacks some. Listed for the sample are 25,000 or so clones, none seen a single time. In this sample, this clone turned up many times. The antigen is undetermined. The sequenced fragment ends 3 residues before the CDR3 boundary, so the rest is inferred from the germline J gene. Germline V gene lookup returns CDR1 KGHSH and CDR2 LQKENI. The CDR3 totals 16 residues. J was trimmed by 7 bases and V by 2 bases; bases with no gene match: 4. Sequenced input: peripheral blood mononuclear cells. The source is a human donor with common variable immunodeficiency. The gene calls are TRBV18 and TRBJ2-2, with TRBD2 matching over 13 bases. The covered CDR3 bases are TGTGCCAGCTCACCAAGACTAGCGGGGGGCCACGGGGAG. Protein product: CASSPRLAGGHGE. The whole CDR3 protein is CASSPRLAGGHGELFF.